This TCR beta chain emerged from a study of control samples from healthy donors and cancer patients. This clone occurred a few times. Only in-frame clones appear in the TCRdb table, and some are missing; sequencing was by immunoSEQ multiplex PCR. The sample records 40,000 to 50,000 clones, 85% to 95% being singletons. The ends lost 1 base at V and 2 bases at J; junction bases unmatched: 2. Germline V gives CDR1 LNHDA, CDR2 SQIVND (reference sequence). CDR3 length: 15 residues. Sequencing was carried out using PBMCs. The sequence came from a woman aged 45-65 years with head and neck cancer. V is TRBV19 and J is TRBJ1-5, with 7 nucleotides matching TRBD1. The CDR3 DNA reads as TGTGCCAGTAGTATAGGGACAGGAGGCAATCAGCCCCAGCATTTT. Protein sequence: CASSIGTGGNQPQHF.